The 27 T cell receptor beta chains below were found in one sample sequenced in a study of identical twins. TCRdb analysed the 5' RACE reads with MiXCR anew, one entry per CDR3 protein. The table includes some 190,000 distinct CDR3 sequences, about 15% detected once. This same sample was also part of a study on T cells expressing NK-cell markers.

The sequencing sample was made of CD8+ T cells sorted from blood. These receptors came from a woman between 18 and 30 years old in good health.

The CDR3 nucleotides are TGTGCCAGCTCACGACCACAGGGTTTGCGGTTGAGCAATCAGCCCCAGCATTTT. It codes for CASSRPQGLRLSNQPQHF. This chain connects TRBV18 to TRBJ1-5; possibly TRBD1 for D (6 bases). The ends were cut back, 4 bases at V and 1 base at J, with 20 bases in the middle. CDR1 is KGHSH, CDR2 LQKENI, per germline. The CDR3 length is 18 residues.

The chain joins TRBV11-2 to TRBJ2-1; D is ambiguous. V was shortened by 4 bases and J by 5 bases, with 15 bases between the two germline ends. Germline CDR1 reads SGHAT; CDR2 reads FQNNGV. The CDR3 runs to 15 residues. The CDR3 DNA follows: TGTGCCAGCAGCTCACGCCGGGCCAATAACAATGAGCAGTTCTTC. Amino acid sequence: CASSSRRANNNEQFF.

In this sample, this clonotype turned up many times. For the CDR3, the DNA is TGCAGCGTGGTGGGAGCGGGAATTTACGAGCAGTACTTC. Encoded protein: CSVVGAGIYEQYF. This chain joins TRBV29-1 and TRBJ2-7; 7 bases are shared with TRBD2. Germline CDR1 SQVTM, CDR2 ANQGSEA. Trimming took 6 bases from V and 4 from J; bases not matched to a gene: 9. CDR3 size: 13 residues.

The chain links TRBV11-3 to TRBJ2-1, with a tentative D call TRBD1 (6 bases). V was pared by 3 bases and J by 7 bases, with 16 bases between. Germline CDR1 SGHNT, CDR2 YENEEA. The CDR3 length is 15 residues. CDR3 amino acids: CASSFTQGHENEQFF. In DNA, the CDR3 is TGTGCCAGCAGCTTCACACAGGGCCATGAAAATGAGCAGTTCTTC.

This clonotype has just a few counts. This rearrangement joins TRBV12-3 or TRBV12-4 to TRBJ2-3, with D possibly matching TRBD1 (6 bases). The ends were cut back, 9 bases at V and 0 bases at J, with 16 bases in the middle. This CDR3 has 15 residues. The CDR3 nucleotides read TGTGCCAGTATCAGGGGACCGGTTAGCACAGATACGCAGTATTTT. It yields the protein CASIRGPVSTDTQYF.

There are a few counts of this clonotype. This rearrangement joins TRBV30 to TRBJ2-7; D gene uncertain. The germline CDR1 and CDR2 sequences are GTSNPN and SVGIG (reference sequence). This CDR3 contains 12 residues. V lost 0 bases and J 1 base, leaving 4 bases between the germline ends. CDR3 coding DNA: TGTGCCTGGAGTGTCGGTTCCTACGAGCAGTACTTC. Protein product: CAWSVGSYEQYF.

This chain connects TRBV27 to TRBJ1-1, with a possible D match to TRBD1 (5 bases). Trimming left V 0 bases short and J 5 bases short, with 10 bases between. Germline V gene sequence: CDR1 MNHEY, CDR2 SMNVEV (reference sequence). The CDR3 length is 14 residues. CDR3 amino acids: CASSLSGVGTEAFF. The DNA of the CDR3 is TGTGCCAGCAGTTTATCAGGGGTGGGTACTGAAGCTTTCTTT.

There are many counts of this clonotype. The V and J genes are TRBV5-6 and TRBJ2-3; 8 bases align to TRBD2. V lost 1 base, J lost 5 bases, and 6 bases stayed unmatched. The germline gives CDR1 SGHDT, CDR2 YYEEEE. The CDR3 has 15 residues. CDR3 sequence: CASSLNGGAEDTQYF. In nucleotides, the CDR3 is TGTGCCAGCAGCTTGAACGGGGGGGCCGAAGATACGCAGTATTTT.

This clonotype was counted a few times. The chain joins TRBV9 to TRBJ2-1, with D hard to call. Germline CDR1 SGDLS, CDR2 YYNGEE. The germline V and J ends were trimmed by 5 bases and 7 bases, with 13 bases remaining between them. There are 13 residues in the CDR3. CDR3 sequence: CASRSLAWNEQFF. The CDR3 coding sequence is TGTGCCAGCAGGTCCCTTGCTTGGAATGAGCAGTTCTTC.

In DNA form, the CDR3 reads TGTGCCAGCAGCTTAGGACCACTGATGAACACTGAAGCTTTCTTT. Translating gives CASSLGPLMNTEAFF. The chain couples TRBV7-6 to TRBJ1-1; no firm D call. The CDR3 spans 15 residues. V dropped 1 base and J dropped 0 bases, with 9 bases sitting between them. Germline lookup yields CDR1 SGHVS and CDR2 FNYEAQ.

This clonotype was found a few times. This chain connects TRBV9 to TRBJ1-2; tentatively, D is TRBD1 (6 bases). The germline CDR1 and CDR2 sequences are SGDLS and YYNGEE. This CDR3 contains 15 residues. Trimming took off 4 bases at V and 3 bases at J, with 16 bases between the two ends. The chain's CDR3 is CASSMSRDNDYGYTF. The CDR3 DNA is TGTGCCAGCAGCATGAGCCGGGACAACGACTATGGCTACACCTTC.

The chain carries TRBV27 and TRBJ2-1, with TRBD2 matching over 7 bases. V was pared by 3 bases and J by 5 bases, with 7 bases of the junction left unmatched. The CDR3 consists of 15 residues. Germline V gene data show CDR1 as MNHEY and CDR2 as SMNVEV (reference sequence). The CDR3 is CASSFEGRGNNEQFF. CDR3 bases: TGTGCCAGCAGTTTTGAGGGGCGGGGGAACAATGAGCAGTTCTTC.

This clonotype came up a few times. CDR3 amino acids: CASSGTDRLAQYF. The CDR3 nucleotides read TGTGCCAGTAGCGGGACAGACCGCCTGGCCCAGTACTTC. This chain links TRBV19 with TRBJ2-5; 7 bases agree with TRBD1. This CDR3 comprises 13 residues. V lost 6 bases, J lost 9 bases, and 10 bases stayed unmatched. Germline-derived CDR1 and CDR2 are LNHDA and SQIVND (reference sequence). The full variable domain, in which reference TRBV19 and TRBJ2-5 provide the parts outside the CDR3, is DGGITQSPKYLFRKEGQNVTLSCEQNLNHDAMYWYRQDPGQGLRLIYYSQIVNDFQKGDIAEGYSVSREKKESFPLTVTSAQKNPTAFYLCASSGTDRLAQYFGPGTRLLVL.

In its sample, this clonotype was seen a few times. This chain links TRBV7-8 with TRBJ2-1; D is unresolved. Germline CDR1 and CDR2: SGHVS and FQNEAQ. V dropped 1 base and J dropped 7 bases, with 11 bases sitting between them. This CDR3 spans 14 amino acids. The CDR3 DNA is TGTGCCAGCAGCTTAGTTGTCCGGTGGAATGAGCAGTTCTTC. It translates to CASSLVVRWNEQFF.

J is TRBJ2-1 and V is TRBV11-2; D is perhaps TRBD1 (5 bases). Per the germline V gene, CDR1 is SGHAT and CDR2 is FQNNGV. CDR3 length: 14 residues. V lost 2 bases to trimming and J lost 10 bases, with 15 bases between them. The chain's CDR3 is CASSLWAGPVEQFF. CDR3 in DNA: TGTGCCAGCAGCTTATGGGCAGGGCCCGTCGAGCAGTTCTTC.

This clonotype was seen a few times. The CDR3 here is CASSPKTSGRAWQYF. CDR3 in DNA: TGTGCCAGCAGTCCCAAGACTAGCGGGAGGGCCTGGCAGTACTTC. The chain has TRBV12-3 or TRBV12-4 and TRBJ2-7, with 14 positions matching TRBD2. CDR3 size: 15 residues. With V trimmed by 5 bases and J by 9 bases, 9 bases remained unmatched.

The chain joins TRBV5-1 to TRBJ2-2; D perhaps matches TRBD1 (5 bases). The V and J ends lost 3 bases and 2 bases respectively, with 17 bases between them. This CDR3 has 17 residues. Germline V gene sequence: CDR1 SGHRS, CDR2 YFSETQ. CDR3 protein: CASSWPIETENTGELFF. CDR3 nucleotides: TGCGCCAGCAGCTGGCCCATTGAGACAGAAAACACCGGGGAGCTGTTTTTT.

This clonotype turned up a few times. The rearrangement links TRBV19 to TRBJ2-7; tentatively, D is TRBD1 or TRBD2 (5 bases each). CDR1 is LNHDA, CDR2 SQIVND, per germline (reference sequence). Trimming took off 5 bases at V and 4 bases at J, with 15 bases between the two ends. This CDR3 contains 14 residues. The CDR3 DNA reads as TGTGCCAGTAGTCACCGGGACGGAGGATACGAGCAGTACTTC. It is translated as CASSHRDGGYEQYF.

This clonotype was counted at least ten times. CDR3 loop: CASSSPGRGRTGELFF. Here the CDR3 DNA reads TGTGCCAGCAGCTCCCCAGGGAGGGGAAGGACCGGGGAGCTGTTTTTT. The chain employs TRBV12-3 or TRBV12-4 and TRBJ2-2; the match to TRBD2 covers 7 bases. Germline trimming cut 6 bases from V and 5 bases from J; bases unmatched to any gene: 12. The CDR3 spans 16 residues.

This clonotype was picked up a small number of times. CDR3 nucleotides: TGTGCCAGCAGCCCCAGTCTGATCGAGCAGTACTTC. Protein product: CASSPSLIEQYF. The V call is TRBV11-3, the J call TRBJ2-7; D unresolved. Looked up from germline, CDR1 is SGHNT and CDR2 is YENEEA. The CDR3 has 12 amino acids. V lost 5 bases, J lost 6 bases, and 11 bases lay in between.

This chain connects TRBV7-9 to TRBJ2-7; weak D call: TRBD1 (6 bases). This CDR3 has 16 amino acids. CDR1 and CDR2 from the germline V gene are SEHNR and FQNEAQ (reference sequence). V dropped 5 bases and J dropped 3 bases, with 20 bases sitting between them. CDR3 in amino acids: CASSLPNRVEDYEQYF. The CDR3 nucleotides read TGTGCCAGCAGCCTACCCAACAGGGTGGAAGACTACGAGCAGTACTTC.

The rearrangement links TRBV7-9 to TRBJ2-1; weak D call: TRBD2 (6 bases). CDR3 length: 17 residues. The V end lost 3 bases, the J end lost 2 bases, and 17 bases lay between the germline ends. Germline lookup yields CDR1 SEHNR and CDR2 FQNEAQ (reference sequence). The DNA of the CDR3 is TGTGCCAGCAGCTTGCCTATAGACGGGAGCCCCTACAATGAGCAGTTCTTC. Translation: CASSLPIDGSPYNEQFF.

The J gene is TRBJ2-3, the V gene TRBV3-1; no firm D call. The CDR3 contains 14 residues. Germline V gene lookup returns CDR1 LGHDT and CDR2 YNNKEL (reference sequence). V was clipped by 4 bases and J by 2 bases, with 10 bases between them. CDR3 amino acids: CASSPSSLTDTQYF. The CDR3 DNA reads TGTGCCAGCAGCCCCTCGTCCCTCACAGATACGCAGTATTTT.

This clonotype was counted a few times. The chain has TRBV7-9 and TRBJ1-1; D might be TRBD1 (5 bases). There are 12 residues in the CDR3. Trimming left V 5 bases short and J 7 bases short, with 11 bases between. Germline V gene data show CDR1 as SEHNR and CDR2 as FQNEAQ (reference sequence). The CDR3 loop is CASSLDSLEAFF. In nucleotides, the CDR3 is TGTGCCAGCAGCCTCGACAGTCTTGAAGCTTTCTTT.

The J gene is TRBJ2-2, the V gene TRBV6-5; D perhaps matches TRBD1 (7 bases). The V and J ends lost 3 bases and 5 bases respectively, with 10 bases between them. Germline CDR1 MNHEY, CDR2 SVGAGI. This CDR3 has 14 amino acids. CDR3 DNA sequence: TGTGCCAGCAGTTATGCAGGGGGGACCGGGGAGCTGTTTTTT. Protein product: CASSYAGGTGELFF.

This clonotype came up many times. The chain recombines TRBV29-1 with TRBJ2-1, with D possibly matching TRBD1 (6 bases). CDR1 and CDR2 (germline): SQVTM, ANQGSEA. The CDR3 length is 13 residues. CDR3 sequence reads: CGLFVDSHNEQFF. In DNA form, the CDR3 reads TGCGGCCTCTTCGTGGACAGTCACAATGAGCAGTTCTTC.

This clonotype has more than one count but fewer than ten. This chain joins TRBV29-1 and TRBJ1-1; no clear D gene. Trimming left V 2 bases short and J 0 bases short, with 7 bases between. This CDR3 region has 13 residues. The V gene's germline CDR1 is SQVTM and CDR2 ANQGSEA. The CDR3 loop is CSVERTVNTEAFF. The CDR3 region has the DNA TGCAGCGTTGAACGGACTGTGAACACTGAAGCTTTCTTT.